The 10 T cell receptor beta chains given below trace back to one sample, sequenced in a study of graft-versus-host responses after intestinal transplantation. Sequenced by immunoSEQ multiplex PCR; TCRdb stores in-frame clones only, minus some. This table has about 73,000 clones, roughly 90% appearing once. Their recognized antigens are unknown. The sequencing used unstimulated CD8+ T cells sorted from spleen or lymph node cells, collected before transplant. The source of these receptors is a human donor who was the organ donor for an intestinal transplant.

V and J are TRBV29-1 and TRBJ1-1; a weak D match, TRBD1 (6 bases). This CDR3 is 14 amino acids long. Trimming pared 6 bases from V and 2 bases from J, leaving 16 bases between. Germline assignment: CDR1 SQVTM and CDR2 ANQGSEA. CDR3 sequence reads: CSVVPRGDNTEAFF. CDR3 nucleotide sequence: TGCAGCGTCGTGCCCAGGGGCGATAACACTGAAGCTTTCTTT.

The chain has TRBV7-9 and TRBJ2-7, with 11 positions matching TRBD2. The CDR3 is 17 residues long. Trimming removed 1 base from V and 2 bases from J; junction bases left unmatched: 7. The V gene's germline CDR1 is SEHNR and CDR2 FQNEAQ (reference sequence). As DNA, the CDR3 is TGTGCCAGCAGCTTAGTGGGGACTAGCGGAGACCCCTACGAGCAGTACGTC. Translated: CASSLVGTSGDPYEQYV.

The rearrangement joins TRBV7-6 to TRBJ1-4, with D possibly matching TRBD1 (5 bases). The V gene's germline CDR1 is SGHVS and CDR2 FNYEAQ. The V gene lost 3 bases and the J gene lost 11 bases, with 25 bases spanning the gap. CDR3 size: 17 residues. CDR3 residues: CASSLSDTGPQVHKLFF. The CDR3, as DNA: TGTGCCAGCAGCTTGAGTGACACAGGCCCCCAGGTCCATAAACTGTTTTTT.

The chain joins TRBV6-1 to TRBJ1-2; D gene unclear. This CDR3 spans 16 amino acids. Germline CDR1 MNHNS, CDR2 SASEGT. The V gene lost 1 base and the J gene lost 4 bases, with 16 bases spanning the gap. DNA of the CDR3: TGTGCCAGCAGTGAAGTAGAGATGGAGGGAGGCTATGGCTACACCTTC. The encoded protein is CASSEVEMEGGYGYTF.

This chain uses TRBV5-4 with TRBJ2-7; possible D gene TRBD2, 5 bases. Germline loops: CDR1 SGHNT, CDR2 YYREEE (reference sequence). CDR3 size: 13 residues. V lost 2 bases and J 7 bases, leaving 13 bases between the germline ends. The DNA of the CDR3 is TGTGCCAGCAGCTTTGGCCTAGCCGGAGAGCAGTACGTC. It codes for CASSFGLAGEQYV.

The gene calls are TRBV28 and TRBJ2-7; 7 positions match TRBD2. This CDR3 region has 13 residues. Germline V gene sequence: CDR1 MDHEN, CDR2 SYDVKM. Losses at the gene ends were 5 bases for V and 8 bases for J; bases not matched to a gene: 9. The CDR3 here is CASSRVGGVQQYV. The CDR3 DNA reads TGTGCCAGCAGTCGTGTGGGGGGGGTCCAGCAGTACGTC.

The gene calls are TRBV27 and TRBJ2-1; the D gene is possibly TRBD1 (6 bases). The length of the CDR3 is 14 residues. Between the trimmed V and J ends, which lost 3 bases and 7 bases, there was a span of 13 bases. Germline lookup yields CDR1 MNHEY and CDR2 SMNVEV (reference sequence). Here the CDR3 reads CASSFPHRENEQFF. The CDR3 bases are TGTGCCAGCAGTTTTCCCCACAGGGAGAATGAGCAGTTCTTC.

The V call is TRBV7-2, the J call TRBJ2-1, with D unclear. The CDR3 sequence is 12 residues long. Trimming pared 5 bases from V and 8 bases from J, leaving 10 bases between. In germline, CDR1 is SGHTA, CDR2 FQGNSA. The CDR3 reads CASSPSLDEQFF. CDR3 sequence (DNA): TGTGCCAGCAGCCCCTCGCTAGATGAGCAGTTCTTC.

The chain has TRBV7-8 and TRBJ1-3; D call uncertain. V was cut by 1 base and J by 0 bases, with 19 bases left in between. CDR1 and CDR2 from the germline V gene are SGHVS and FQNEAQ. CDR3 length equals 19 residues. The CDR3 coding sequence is TGTGCCAGCAGCTTAGGGCAGGAGGACGAACCGCCCTCTGGAAACACCATATATTTT. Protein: CASSLGQEDEPPSGNTIYF.

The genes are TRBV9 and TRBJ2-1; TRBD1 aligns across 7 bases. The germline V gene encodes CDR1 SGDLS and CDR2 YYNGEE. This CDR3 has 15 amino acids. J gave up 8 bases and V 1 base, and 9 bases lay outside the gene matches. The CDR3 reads CASSVPRQGFDEQFF. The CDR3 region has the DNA TGTGCCAGCAGCGTACCGAGACAGGGTTTCGATGAGCAGTTCTTC.